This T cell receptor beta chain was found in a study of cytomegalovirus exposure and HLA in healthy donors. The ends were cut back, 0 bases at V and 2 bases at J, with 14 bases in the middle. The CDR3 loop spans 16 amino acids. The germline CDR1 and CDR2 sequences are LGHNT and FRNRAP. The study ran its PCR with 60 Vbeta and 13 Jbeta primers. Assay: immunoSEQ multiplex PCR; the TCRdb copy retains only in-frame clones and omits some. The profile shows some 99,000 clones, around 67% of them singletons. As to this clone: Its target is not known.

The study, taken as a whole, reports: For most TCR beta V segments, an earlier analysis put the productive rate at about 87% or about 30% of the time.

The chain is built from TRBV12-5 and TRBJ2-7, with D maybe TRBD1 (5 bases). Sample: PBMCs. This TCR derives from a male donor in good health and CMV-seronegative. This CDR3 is CASGLVRGRVPYEQYF. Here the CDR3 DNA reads TGTGCTAGTGGTTTGGTACGAGGCAGGGTACCCTACGAGCAGTACTTC.